The rows below give T cell receptor beta chains drawn from one sample of a study of T cell repertoires in cytomegalovirus infection. A single record per CDR3 protein comes from TCRdb applying MiXCR to the reads. The sample has around 450,000 distinct CDR3 sequences, 10% to 12% seen once. The source material was PBMCs. The source of these receptors is a human donor in good health (CMV status not recorded). Some clones in this sample may be carry-over from other donors' samples. CDR3s include the opening cysteine and the closing phenylalanine or tryptophan. A D gene is named only where the DNA matches it firmly. The size entry is marked missing in some rows and otherwise reads once, few, many or a size class.

CDR3: CSAKGLAGGMNTQYF; DNA: TGCAGTGCTAAAGGACTAGCGGGAGGGATGAATACGCAGTATTTT; D: TRBD2; J: TRBJ2-3; size: many; V: TRBV20-1
CDR3: CASSLPAYEQYF; DNA: TGTGCCAGCAGTTTACCAGCCTACGAGCAGTACTTC; D: -; J: TRBJ2-7; size: many; V: TRBV12-3/TRBV12-4
CDR3: CSARDRYRGRTEAFF; DNA: TGCAGTGCTAGAGATCGGTACAGGGGTAGGACTGAAGCTTTCTTT; D: TRBD1; J: TRBJ1-1; size: many; V: TRBV20-1
CDR3: CASKSAGEAYEQYF; DNA: TGTGCCAGCAAATCAGCGGGAGAGGCCTACGAGCAGTACTTC; D: TRBD2; J: TRBJ2-7; size: few; V: TRBV28
CDR3: CATSSVRRAGMSEQFF; DNA: TGTGCCACCAGCAGCGTCCGGCGAGCGGGGATGTCTGAGCAGTTCTTC; D: TRBD2; J: TRBJ2-1; size: once; V: TRBV15
CDR3: CASSYGERGYNEQFF; DNA: TGTGCCAGCAGTTATGGTGAGCGGGGTTACAATGAGCAGTTCTTC; D: TRBD2; J: TRBJ2-1; size: many; V: TRBV6-2/TRBV6-3
CDR3: CASTLGSGELFF; DNA: TGTGCCAGCACCTTAGGCTCCGGGGAGCTGTTTTTT; D: -; J: TRBJ2-2; size: many; V: TRBV28
CDR3: CASSLEGFSYNEQFF; DNA: TGCGCCAGCAGCTTGGAGGGGTTCTCCTACAATGAGCAGTTCTTC; D: -; J: TRBJ2-1; size: -; V: TRBV5-1
CDR3: CASSFIVGLAGGQKETQYF; DNA: TGTGCCAGCAGCTTCATCGTCGGGTTGGCCGGGGGTCAGAAAGAGACCCAGTACTTC; D: -; J: TRBJ2-5; size: many; V: TRBV11-1
CDR3: CASSPGGTGETEQYF; DNA: TGTGCCAGCTCACCTGGCGGGACAGGGGAGACCGAGCAGTACTTC; D: TRBD1; J: TRBJ2-7; size: -; V: TRBV18
CDR3: CASSAQISPLHF; DNA: TGTGCCAGCAGCGCCCAGATTTCACCCCTCCACTTT; D: -; J: TRBJ1-6; size: many; V: TRBV7-9
CDR3: CASSVDSPGANVLTF; DNA: TGTGCCAGCAGCGTGGACAGTCCTGGGGCCAACGTCCTGACTTTC; D: -; J: TRBJ2-6; size: -; V: TRBV9
CDR3: CASKGLATNEKLFF; DNA: TGTGCCAGCAAAGGACTTGCAACTAATGAAAAACTGTTTTTT; D: -; J: TRBJ1-4; size: many; V: TRBV6-5
CDR3: CASSVDPRTGPQETQYF; DNA: TGTGCCAGCAGCGTCGACCCCCGGACAGGGCCCCAAGAGACCCAGTACTTC; D: TRBD1; J: TRBJ2-5; size: many; V: TRBV11-2
CDR3: CASRGPGDSYEQYF; DNA: TGTGCCAGCAGGGGACCGGGAGACTCCTACGAGCAGTACTTC; D: -; J: TRBJ2-7; size: -; V: TRBV6-5
CDR3: CASRTGEGNQPQHF; DNA: TGTGCCAGTAGAACAGGGGAAGGCAATCAGCCCCAGCATTTT; D: TRBD1; J: TRBJ1-5; size: many; V: TRBV19
CDR3: CASSDRPVRGNEQYF; DNA: TGTGCCAGCAGCGACCGACCCGTCAGAGGCAACGAGCAGTACTTC; D: -; J: TRBJ2-7; size: many; V: TRBV7-8
CDR3: CASSLEIETSRTRSYEQYF; DNA: TGTGCCAGCAGCTTGGAGATTGAGACTAGCCGCACCCGCTCCTACGAGCAGTACTTC; D: TRBD2; J: TRBJ2-7; size: many; V: TRBV5-5
CDR3: CASSPGSPNSGTTYEQYF; DNA: TGTGCCAGCAGCCCCGGCAGCCCCAATAGCGGGACTACCTACGAGCAGTACTTC; D: TRBD2; J: TRBJ2-7; size: -; V: TRBV9
CDR3: CSAVLWRGLSQETQYF; DNA: TGCAGTGCTGTACTCTGGCGGGGGTTGAGTCAAGAGACCCAGTACTTC; D: TRBD2; J: TRBJ2-5; size: -; V: TRBV20-1
CDR3: CSVGTGDYNEQFF; DNA: TGCAGCGTTGGGACAGGCGACTACAATGAGCAGTTCTTC; D: TRBD1; J: TRBJ2-1; size: -; V: TRBV29-1
CDR3: CASSGSGRALETDTQYF; DNA: TGTGCCAGCAGCGGTAGCGGGAGGGCCCTTGAGACAGATACGCAGTATTTT; D: TRBD2; J: TRBJ2-3; size: many; V: TRBV7-8